This T cell receptor (beta chain) stems from a study of long-term antiretroviral therapy in people with HIV. Run at survey level, the immunoSEQ assay was version v3.0. The method was immunoSEQ multiplex PCR; TCRdb's version includes in-frame clones alone and lacks a portion of them. The data contain roughly 17,000 clones, 79% of them seen just once; the ten biggest clones take up less than 14%. Germline CDR1 is LNHDA and CDR2 is SQIVND (reference sequence). Trimming stripped 3 bases from V and 1 base from J, with 12 bases between. The CDR3 extends over 15 amino acids. The rearrangement joins TRBV19 to TRBJ1-1, with D perhaps matching TRBD1 (6 bases). Source: unsorted PBMCs, taken 2.3 years after starting antiretroviral therapy. This TCR was sampled from a woman between 40 and 55 years old with HIV. The CDR3 region has the DNA TGTGCCAGTAGTATCGGAACAGGGAGGAACACTGAAGCTTTCTTT. Translation: CASSIGTGRNTEAFF.